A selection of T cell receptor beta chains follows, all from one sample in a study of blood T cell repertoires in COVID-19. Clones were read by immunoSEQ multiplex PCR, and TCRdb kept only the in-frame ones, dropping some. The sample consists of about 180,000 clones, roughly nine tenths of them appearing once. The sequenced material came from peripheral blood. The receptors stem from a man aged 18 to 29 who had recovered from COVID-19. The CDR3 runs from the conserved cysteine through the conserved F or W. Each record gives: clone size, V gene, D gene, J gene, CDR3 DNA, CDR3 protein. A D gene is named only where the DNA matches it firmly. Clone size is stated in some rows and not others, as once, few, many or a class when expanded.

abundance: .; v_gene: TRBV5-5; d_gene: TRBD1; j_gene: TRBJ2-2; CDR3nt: TGTGCCAGCAGCTTCAGGACAGGGGCGATCACGAACACCGGGGAGCTGTTTTTT; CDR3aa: CASSFRTGAITNTGELFF
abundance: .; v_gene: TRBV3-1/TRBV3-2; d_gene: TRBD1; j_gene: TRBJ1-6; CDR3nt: TGTGCCAGCAGAAAAACAGGGGCTAGGAATTTCGGGTCCCTCCACTTT; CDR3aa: CASRKTGARNFGSLHF
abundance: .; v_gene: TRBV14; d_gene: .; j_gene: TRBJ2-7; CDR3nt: TGTGCCAGCAGCCAGGGGTTTCCGGGGGCCTACGAGCAGTACTTC; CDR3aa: CASSQGFPGAYEQYF
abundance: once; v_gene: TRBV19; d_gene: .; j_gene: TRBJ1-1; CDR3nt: TGTGCCAGTAGTATGGGGGGGGTTCCCTCTGAAGCTTTCTTT; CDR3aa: CASSMGGVPSEAFF
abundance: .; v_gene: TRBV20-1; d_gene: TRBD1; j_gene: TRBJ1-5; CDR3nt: TGCAGTACTAGTCGTCCCGAGACAGGGGGTCCATTTCGTAATCAGCCCCAGCATTTT; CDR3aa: CSTSRPETGGPFRNQPQHF
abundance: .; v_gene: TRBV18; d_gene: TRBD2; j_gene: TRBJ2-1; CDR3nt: TGTGCCAGCTCACCTCAGCTAGCGGGAGGATTCAATGAGCAGTTCTTC; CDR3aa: CASSPQLAGGFNEQFF
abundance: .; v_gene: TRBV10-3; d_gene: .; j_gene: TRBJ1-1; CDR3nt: TGTGCCATCAGTGAGAACAGGGTGGGTACTGAAGCTTTCTTT; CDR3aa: CAISENRVGTEAFF
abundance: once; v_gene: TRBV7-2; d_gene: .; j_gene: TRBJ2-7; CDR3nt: TGTGCCAGCAGGGTGGACACTGCCTACGAGCAGTACTTC; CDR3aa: CASRVDTAYEQYF
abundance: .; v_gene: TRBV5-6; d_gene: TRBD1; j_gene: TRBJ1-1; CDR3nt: TGTGCCAGCAGCTTGGGTCAGGGGGCGACTGAAGCTTTCTTT; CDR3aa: CASSLGQGATEAFF
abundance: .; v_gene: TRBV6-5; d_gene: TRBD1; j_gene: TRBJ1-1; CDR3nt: TGTGCCAGCAGTTCGGGGACAGGGGGCTCAGGAACCGTAGCTTTCTTT; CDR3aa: CASSSGTGGSGTVAFF
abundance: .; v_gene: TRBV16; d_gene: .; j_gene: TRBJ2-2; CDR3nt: TGTGCCAGCAGCCAAGCGGACACCGGGGAGCTGTTTTTT; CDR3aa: CASSQADTGELFF
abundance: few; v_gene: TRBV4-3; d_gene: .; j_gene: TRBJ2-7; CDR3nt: TGCGCCAGCAGCCAAGACGCCCCCTCCGGGAGCAGTGCCTACGAGCAGTACTTC; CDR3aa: CASSQDAPSGSSAYEQYF
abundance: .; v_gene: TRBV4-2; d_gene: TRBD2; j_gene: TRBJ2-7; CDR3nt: TGTGCCAGCAGCCCCGGGACTACCATCTACGAGCAGTACTTC; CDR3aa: CASSPGTTIYEQYF
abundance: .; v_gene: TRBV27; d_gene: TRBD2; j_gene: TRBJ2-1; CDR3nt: TGTGCCAGCAGTTTATTAACTAGCGGATACAATGAGCAGTTCTTC; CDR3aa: CASSLLTSGYNEQFF
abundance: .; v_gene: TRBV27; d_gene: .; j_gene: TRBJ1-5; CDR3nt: TGTGCCAGCAGTTTATCGAGGTACAATCAGCCCCAGCATTTT; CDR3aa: CASSLSRYNQPQHF
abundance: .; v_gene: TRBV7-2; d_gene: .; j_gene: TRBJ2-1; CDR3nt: TGTGCCAGCAGCTTATCGGCGGGACGCTACAATGAGCAGTTCTTC; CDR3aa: CASSLSAGRYNEQFF
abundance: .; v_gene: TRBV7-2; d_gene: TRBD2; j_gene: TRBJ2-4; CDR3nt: TGTGCCAGCAGCACGACTAGCCGCATTCAGTACTTC; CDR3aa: CASSTTSRIQYF
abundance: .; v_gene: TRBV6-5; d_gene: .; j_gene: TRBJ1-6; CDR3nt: TGTGCCAGCAGGACAGGCCACAATTCACCCCTCCACTTT; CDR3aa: CASRTGHNSPLHF